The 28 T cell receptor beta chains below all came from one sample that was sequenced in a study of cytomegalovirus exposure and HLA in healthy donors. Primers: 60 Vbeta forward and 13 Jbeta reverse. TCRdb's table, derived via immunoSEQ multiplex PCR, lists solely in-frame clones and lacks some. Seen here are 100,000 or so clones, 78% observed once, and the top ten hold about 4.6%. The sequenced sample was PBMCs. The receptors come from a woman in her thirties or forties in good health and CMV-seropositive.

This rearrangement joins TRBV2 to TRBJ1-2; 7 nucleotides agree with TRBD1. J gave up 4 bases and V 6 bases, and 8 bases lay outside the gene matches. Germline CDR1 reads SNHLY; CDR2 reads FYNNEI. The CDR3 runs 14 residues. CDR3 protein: CASSDRQGGYGYTF. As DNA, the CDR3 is TGTGCCAGCAGCGACAGACAGGGTGGCTATGGCTACACCTTC.

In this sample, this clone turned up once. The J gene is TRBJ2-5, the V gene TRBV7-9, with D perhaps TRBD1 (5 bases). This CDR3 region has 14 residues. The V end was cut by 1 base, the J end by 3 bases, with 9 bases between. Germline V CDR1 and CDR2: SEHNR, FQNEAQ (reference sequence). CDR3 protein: CASSLGDSEETQYF. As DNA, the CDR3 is TGTGCCAGCAGCTTAGGTGACAGCGAAGAGACCCAGTACTTC.

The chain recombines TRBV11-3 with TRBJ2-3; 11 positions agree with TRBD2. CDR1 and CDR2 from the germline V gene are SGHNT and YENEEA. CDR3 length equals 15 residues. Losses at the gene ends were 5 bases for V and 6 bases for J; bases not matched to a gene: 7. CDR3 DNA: TGTGCCAGCAGCCCTCTAGCGGGAGGCGTGGATACGCAGTATTTT. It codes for CASSPLAGGVDTQYF.

The CDR3 DNA reads TGCGCCAGCAGCCAAGGTACAGGCTCTCCCCTCCTCTATGGCTACACCTTC. Translated: CASSQGTGSPLLYGYTF. The chain employs TRBV4-3 and TRBJ1-2; perhaps TRBD1 as D (5 bases). From germline, CDR1 is LGHNA and CDR2 YSLEER. V shed 1 base and J shed 4 bases, with 19 bases lying between them. The CDR3 covers 17 residues.

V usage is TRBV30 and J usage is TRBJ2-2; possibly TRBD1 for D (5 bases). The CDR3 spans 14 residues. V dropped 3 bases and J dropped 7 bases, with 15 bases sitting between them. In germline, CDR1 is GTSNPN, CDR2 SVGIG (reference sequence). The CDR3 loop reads CAWSTETDGGELFF. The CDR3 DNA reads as TGTGCCTGGAGCACCGAGACAGACGGCGGGGAGCTGTTTTTT.

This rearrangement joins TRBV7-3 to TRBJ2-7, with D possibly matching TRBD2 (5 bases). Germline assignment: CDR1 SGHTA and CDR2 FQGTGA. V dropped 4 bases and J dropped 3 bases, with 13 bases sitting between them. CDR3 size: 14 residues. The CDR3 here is CASSSGENNYEQYF. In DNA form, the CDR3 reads TGTGCCAGCAGCTCCGGGGAGAATAACTACGAGCAGTACTTC. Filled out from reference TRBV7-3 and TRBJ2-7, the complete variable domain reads GAGVSQTPSNKVTEKGKYVELRCDPISGHTALYWYRQSLGQGPEFLIYFQGTGAADDSGLPNDRFFAVRPEGSVSTLKIQRTERGDSAVYLCASSSGENNYEQYFGPGTRLTVT.

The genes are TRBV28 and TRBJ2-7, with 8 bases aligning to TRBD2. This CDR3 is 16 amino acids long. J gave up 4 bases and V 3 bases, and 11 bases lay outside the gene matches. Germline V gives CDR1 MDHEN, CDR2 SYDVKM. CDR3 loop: CASSFSGREAHYEQYF. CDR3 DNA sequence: TGTGCCAGCAGTTTCTCAGGGCGGGAGGCCCATTACGAGCAGTACTTC.

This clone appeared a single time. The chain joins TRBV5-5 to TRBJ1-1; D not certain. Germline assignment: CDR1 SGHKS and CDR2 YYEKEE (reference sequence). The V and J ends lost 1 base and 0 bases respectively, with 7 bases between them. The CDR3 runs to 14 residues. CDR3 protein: CASSLPGMNTEAFF. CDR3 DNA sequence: TGTGCCAGCAGCTTGCCAGGAATGAACACTGAAGCTTTCTTT.

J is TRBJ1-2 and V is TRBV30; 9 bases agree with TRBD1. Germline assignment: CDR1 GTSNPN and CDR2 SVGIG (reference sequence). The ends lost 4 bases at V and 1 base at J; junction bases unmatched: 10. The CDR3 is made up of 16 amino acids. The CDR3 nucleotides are TGTGCCTGGATGGGAACCGGGACAGGGCTTAACTATGGCTACACCTTC. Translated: CAWMGTGTGLNYGYTF.

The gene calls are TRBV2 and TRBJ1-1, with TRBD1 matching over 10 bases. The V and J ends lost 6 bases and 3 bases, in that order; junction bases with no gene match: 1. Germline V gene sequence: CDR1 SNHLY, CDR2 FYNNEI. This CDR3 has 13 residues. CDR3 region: CASRTGGYTEAFF. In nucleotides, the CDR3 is TGTGCCAGCAGGACAGGGGGCTACACTGAAGCTTTCTTT.

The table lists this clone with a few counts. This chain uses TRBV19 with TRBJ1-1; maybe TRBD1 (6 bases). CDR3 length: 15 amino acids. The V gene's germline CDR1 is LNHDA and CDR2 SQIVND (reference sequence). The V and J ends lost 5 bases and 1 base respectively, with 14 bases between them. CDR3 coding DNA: TGTGCCAGTAGTGGAGGACAGCTTCCGAACACTGAAGCTTTCTTT. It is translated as CASSGGQLPNTEAFF.

The CDR3 protein is CASSPWGGAGNQPQHF. CDR3 bases: TGTGCCAGCAGTCCCTGGGGGGGCGCGGGAAATCAGCCCCAGCATTTT. The chain joins TRBV27 to TRBJ1-5; TRBD1 might be the D (6 bases). Per germline, CDR1 MNHEY and CDR2 SMNVEV (reference sequence). The CDR3 is 16 residues long. V lost 5 bases and J 4 bases, leaving 18 bases between the germline ends.

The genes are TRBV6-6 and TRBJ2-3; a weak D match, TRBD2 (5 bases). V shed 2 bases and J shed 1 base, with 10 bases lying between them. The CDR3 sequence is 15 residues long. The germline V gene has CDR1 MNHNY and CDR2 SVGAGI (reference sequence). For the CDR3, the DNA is TGTGCCAGCAGTTACAGCGGAGGTGGCACAGATACGCAGTATTTT. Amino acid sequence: CASSYSGGGTDTQYF.

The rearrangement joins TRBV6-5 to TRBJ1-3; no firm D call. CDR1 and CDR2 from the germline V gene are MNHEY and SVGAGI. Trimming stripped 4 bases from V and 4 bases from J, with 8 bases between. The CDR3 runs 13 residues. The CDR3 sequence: CASSFSQGNTIYF. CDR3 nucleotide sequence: TGTGCCAGCAGTTTCTCACAGGGAAACACCATATATTTT.

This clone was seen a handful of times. This CDR3 reads CASSSSTVGELFF. In DNA form, the CDR3 reads TGTGCCAGCAGCTCGTCGACAGTCGGGGAGCTGTTTTTT. The rearrangement joins TRBV7-3 to TRBJ2-2; a possible D gene is TRBD1 (5 bases). Germline CDR1 SGHTA, CDR2 FQGTGA. Between the trimmed V and J ends, which lost 4 bases and 7 bases, there was a span of 10 bases. The CDR3 consists of 13 residues.

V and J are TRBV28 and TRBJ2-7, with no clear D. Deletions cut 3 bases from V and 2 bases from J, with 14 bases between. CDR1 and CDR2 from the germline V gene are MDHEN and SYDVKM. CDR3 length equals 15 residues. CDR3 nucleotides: TGTGCCAGCAGTTTTGGCTCAGTCCCTGCCTACGAGCAGTACTTC. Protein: CASSFGSVPAYEQYF.

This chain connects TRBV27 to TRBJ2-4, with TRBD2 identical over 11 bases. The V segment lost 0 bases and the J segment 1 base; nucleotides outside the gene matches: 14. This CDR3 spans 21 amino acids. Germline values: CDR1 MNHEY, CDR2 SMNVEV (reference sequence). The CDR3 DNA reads TGTGCCAGCAGTTTATCGGGCTTTGGGCTAGCGGGAGGAGGGGCCAAAAACATTCAGTACTTC. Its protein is CASSLSGFGLAGGGAKNIQYF.

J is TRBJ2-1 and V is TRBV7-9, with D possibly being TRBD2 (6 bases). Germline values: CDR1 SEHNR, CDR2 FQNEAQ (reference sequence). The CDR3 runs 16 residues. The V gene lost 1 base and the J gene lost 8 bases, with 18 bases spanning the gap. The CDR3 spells CASSLDEGLFLYEQFF. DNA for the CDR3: TGTGCCAGCAGCTTAGATGAGGGACTTTTTCTCTATGAGCAGTTCTTC.

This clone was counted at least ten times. This CDR3 is CASSLVPGVNTEAFF. DNA for the CDR3: TGTGCCAGCAGCTTAGTTCCAGGGGTGAACACTGAAGCTTTCTTT. The V gene is TRBV11-2, the J gene TRBJ1-1; a weak D match, TRBD1 (6 bases). This CDR3 region has 15 residues. V lost 1 base to trimming and J lost 0 bases, with 9 bases between them. Germline-derived CDR1 and CDR2 are SGHAT and FQNNGV.

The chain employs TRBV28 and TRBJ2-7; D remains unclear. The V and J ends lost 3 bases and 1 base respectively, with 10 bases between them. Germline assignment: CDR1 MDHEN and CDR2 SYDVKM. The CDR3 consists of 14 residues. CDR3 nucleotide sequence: TGTGCCAGCAGTTTCCCAGGAATTTCCTACGAGCAGTACTTC. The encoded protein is CASSFPGISYEQYF.

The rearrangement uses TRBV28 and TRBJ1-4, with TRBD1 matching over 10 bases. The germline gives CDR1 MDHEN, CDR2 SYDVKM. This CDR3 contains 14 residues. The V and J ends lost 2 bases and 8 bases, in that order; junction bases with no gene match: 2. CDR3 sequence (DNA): TGTGCCAGCAGTTTAGACAGGGGGCGCGAAAAACTGTTTTTT. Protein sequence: CASSLDRGREKLFF.

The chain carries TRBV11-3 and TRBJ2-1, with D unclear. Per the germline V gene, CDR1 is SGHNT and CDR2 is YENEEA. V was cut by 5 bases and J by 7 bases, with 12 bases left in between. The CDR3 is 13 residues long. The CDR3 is CASSPTTTNEQFF. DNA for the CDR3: TGTGCCAGCAGCCCCACCACTACGAATGAGCAGTTCTTC.

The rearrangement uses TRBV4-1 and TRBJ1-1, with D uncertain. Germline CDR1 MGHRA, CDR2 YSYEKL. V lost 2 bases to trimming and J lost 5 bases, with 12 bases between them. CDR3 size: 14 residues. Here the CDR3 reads CASSQQRYVTEAFF. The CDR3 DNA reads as TGCGCCAGCAGCCAACAGCGCTACGTAACTGAAGCTTTCTTT.

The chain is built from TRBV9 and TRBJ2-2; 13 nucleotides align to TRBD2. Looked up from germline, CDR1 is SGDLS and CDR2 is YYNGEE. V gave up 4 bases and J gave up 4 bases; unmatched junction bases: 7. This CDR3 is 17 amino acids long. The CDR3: CASSSRTSGRITGELFF. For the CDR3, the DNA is TGTGCCAGCAGCTCCCGGACTAGCGGGAGAATCACCGGGGAGCTGTTTTTT.

In DNA form, the CDR3 reads TGTGCCAGCAGCGGGGACTCTGGAAACACCATATATTTT. It is translated as CASSGDSGNTIYF. The chain has TRBV25-1 and TRBJ1-3; no clear D. The ends were cut back, 6 bases at V and 0 bases at J, with 6 bases in the middle. This CDR3 contains 13 residues. Per germline, CDR1 MGHDK and CDR2 SYGVNS.

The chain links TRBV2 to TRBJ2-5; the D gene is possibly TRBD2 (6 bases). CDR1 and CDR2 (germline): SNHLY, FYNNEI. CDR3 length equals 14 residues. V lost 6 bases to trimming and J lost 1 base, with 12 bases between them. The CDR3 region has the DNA TGTGCCAGCAGAAGGGGACTGAGCCAAGAGACCCAGTACTTC. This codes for CASRRGLSQETQYF.

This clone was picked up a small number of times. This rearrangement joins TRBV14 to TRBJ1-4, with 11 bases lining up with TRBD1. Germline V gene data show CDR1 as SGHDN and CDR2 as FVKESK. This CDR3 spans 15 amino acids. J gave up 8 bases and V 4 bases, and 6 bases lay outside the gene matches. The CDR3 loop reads CASSPLGQGEEKLFF. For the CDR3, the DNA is TGTGCCAGCAGCCCGCTGGGACAGGGGGAAGAAAAACTGTTTTTT.

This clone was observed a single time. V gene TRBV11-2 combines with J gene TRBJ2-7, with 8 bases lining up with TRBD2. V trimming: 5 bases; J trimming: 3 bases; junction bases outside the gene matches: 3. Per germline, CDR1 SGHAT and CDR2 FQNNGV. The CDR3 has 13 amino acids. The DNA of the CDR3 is TGTGCCAGCAGCATCACTAGCGGCTACGAGCAGTACTTC. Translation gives CASSITSGYEQYF.